This T cell receptor (beta chain) originates from a study of PD-1 blockade in classical Hodgkin lymphoma. Findings of the study overall: Possibly reflecting disease activity or prior therapy, repertoire differences have causes that remain undefined.

Indicated time point: cycle 4 day 1 (C4D1), after more than 5 weeks of nivolumab. Every patient relapsed after autologous stem cell transplantation, and brentuximab vedotin exposure varied. From germline, CDR1 is SEHNR and CDR2 FQNEAQ (reference sequence). There are 15 residues in the CDR3. TCRdb keeps only in-frame clones here, not all; method: immunoSEQ multiplex PCR. Among fewer than 25,000 clones listed, around 87% were seen once. This clone appeared a single time. Its antigen is unknown. One end of the junction fails to match germline, which may point to a read error. The TCR was taken from a human donor with classical Hodgkin lymphoma. The input for sequencing was peripheral blood mononuclear cells (PBMCs), taken before the fourth cycle of nivolumab. The chain links TRBV7-9 to TRBJ1-1, with 8 nucleotides matching TRBD1. The CDR3 loop is CANSPIDRGQTEAFF. CDR3 sequence (DNA): TGTGCCAACAGCCCCATCGACAGGGGTCAAACTGAAGCTTTCTTT.